The sequence of this TCR beta chain was determined in a study of T cells in tumors after PD-1 blockade. Background on the study: A subset received ongoing vismodegib 150 mg daily alongside anti-PD-1 therapy.

The same primary tumor site was biopsied both before and after PD-1 blockade. This clone was counted only a few times. TCRdb keeps only in-frame clones here, not all; method: immunoSEQ multiplex PCR. The sample shows 7,500 to 9,500 clones, approximately 70% of them seen only once. V lost 7 bases to trimming and J lost 4 bases, with 10 bases between them. Per the germline V gene, CDR1 is DFQATT and CDR2 is SNEGSKA (reference sequence). The CDR3 has 11 residues. The input for sequencing was tumor tissue, taken after anti-PD-1 treatment. The source of this sequence is a human donor with basal cell carcinoma. The rearrangement links TRBV20-1 to TRBJ2-5; D is uncertain. In DNA form, the CDR3 reads TGCAGTGTCCCGTCAGGAGAGACCCAGTACTTC. Protein product: CSVPSGETQYF.